A selection of T cell receptor beta chains follows, all from one sample in a study of cytomegalovirus exposure and HLA in healthy donors. Method: immunoSEQ multiplex PCR; TCRdb's copy keeps in-frame clones and lacks some. This sample's table reports 90,000 to 150,000 clones. Sequenced: PBMCs. Every receptor here comes from a man between 18 and 29 years old in good health and CMV-seronegative. Each CDR3 is given with its conserved first and last residue. Each record gives: V gene, D gene, J gene, CDR3 protein, CDR3 DNA. D genes are given only for firm matches.

TRBV2	TRBD2	TRBJ2-1	CASSDNLAAYNEQFF	TGTGCCAGCAGTGATAACCTAGCGGCGTACAATGAGCAGTTCTTC
TRBV9	NA	TRBJ2-7	CASNEAGSSYEQYF	TGTGCCAGCAATGAGGCGGGTTCCTCCTACGAGCAGTACTTC
TRBV27	NA	TRBJ1-5	CASSLGGIGNQPQHF	TGTGCCAGCAGTTTGGGAGGGATTGGCAATCAGCCCCAGCATTTT
TRBV4-1	TRBD2	TRBJ2-1	CASSQETSGLINEQFF	TGCGCCAGCAGCCAAGAGACTAGCGGGTTGATTAATGAGCAGTTCTTC
TRBV28	TRBD1	TRBJ1-5	CTSSLTGLGRPQHF	TGTACCAGCAGTTTGACAGGGCTTGGCCGGCCCCAGCATTTT
TRBV9	NA	TRBJ1-2	CASSVGPGSYGYTF	TGTGCCAGCAGCGTAGGTCCAGGATCCTATGGCTACACCTTC
TRBV5-4	TRBD1	TRBJ2-2	CASSSRDRDGELFF	TGTGCCAGCAGCTCCCGGGACAGGGATGGGGAGCTGTTTTTT
TRBV5-1	TRBD1	TRBJ1-2	CASSLDAGGTGYTF	TGCGCCAGCAGCTTGGATGCAGGGGGTACAGGCTACACCTTC
TRBV11-2	TRBD2	TRBJ2-2	CASSLLPIAGGGGTGELFF	TGTGCCAGCAGCTTACTCCCCATAGCGGGAGGAGGAGGCACCGGGGAGCTGTTTTTT
TRBV10-2	TRBD1	TRBJ2-7	CASSESGQGPGEQYF	TGCGCCAGCAGTGAGTCGGGACAGGGGCCCGGGGAGCAGTACTTC
TRBV19	TRBD2	TRBJ2-7	CASTTEDSGRRLNEQYF	TGTGCCAGTACCACCGAGGATAGCGGGAGAAGGCTGAACGAGCAGTACTTC
TRBV15	NA	TRBJ2-3	CATSRGDSRTDTQYF	TGTGCCACCAGCAGAGGGGACTCGCGCACAGATACGCAGTATTTT
TRBV9	TRBD2	TRBJ2-2	CASSVASGRGVNTGELFF	TGTGCCAGCAGCGTAGCGTCGGGGCGGGGGGTTAACACCGGGGAGCTGTTTTTT
TRBV14	NA	TRBJ1-3	CASSQAGSSGNTIYF	TGTGCCAGCAGCCAAGCGGGTAGCTCTGGAAACACCATATATTTT
TRBV7-9	TRBD1	TRBJ2-7	CASSWTGGSEQYF	TGTGCCAGCAGCTGGACAGGGGGCTCCGAGCAGTACTTC
TRBV27	NA	TRBJ1-5	CASSEYRDYSNQPQHF	TGTGCCAGCAGCGAGTATCGGGACTATAGCAATCAGCCCCAGCATTTT
TRBV5-1	TRBD1	TRBJ1-1	CASSFGQGATEAFF	TGCGCCAGCAGCTTTGGGCAGGGGGCCACTGAAGCTTTCTTT
TRBV4-2	TRBD2	TRBJ2-3	CASSQDAAGRKTDTQYF	TGTGCCAGCAGCCAAGATGCGGCCGGGAGGAAAACAGATACGCAGTATTTT
TRBV19	NA	TRBJ1-2	CASSRAGHGYTF	TGTGCCAGTAGTAGGGCAGGCCATGGCTACACCTTC
TRBV27	NA	TRBJ2-3	CASSSPQRAPTDTQYF	TGTGCCAGCAGTTCACCTCAGCGCGCCCCCACAGATACGCAGTATTTT
TRBV5-5	NA	TRBJ2-1	CASSLGAGSEQFF	TGTGCCAGCAGCTTGGGGGCGGGGAGCGAGCAGTTCTTC
TRBV20-1	NA	TRBJ1-1	CSARLITEAFF	TGCAGTGCTCGACTAATCACTGAAGCTTTCTTT
TRBV7-8	NA	TRBJ2-1	CASSYRGGGLNEQFF	TGTGCCAGCAGCTATAGGGGGGGCGGATTGAATGAGCAGTTCTTC
TRBV30	NA	TRBJ2-5	CAWSVKGEVQYF	TGTGCCTGGAGTGTAAAAGGGGAGGTCCAGTACTTC
TRBV5-4	TRBD1	TRBJ2-4	CASSFGQGKEQNIQYF	TGTGCCAGCAGCTTCGGACAGGGGAAAGAACAAAACATTCAGTACTTC
TRBV6-5	NA	TRBJ1-1	CASSTDRQNTEAFF	TGTGCCAGCAGTACTGACAGGCAGAACACTGAAGCTTTCTTT
TRBV13	NA	TRBJ2-7	CASTMVSSYEQYF	TGTGCCAGCACTATGGTCTCCTCCTACGAGCAGTACTTC
TRBV28	NA	TRBJ2-7	CASSFSLRSEQYF	TGTGCCAGCAGTTTCTCGCTGAGGAGCGAGCAGTACTTC
TRBV4-1	NA	TRBJ1-6	CASSQDRGSYNSPLHF	TGCGCCAGCAGCCAAGATCGGGGCTCCTATAATTCACCCCTCCACTTT
TRBV6-6	NA	TRBJ2-1	CASSSGQRSYNEQFF	TGTGCCAGCAGTTCAGGACAGCGTTCTTACAATGAGCAGTTCTTC
TRBV6-6	TRBD1	TRBJ2-7	CASSYSTGGNEQYF	TGTGCCAGCAGTTACTCAACAGGGGGCAACGAGCAGTACTTC
TRBV5-1	TRBD2	TRBJ2-1	CASSTTGGSSYNEQFF	TGCGCCAGCAGCACGACGGGGGGTAGCTCCTACAATGAGCAGTTCTTC
TRBV5-4	NA	TRBJ2-1	CASSGGQDYYNEQFF	TGTGCCAGCAGCGGGGGTCAGGACTACTACAATGAGCAGTTCTTC
TRBV6-5	NA	TRBJ1-2	CASSSGQNYYGYTF	TGTGCCAGCAGTTCAGGACAGAACTACTATGGCTACACCTTC
TRBV28	NA	TRBJ1-2	CASSTGQNYGYTF	TGTGCCAGCAGTACAGGACAAAACTATGGCTACACCTTC
TRBV1	NA	TRBJ2-7	CTSSPPGLVQHYEQYF	TGCACCAGCAGCCCCCCCGGACTAGTTCAACACTACGAGCAGTACTTC
TRBV5-4	NA	TRBJ2-5	CACPPGETQYF	TGTGCCTGCCCCCCGGGGGAGACCCAGTACTTC
TRBV6-6	TRBD1	TRBJ2-2	CASSYAGGKTGELFF	TGTGCCAGCAGTTACGCAGGGGGCAAAACCGGGGAGCTGTTTTTT
TRBV18	NA	TRBJ1-2	CASSPVVIGAPQF	TGTGCCAGCTCACCAGTGGTAATAGGGGCGCCTCAGTTC